This T cell receptor (beta chain) was identified during a study of CD8+ T cells in alopecia areata. For the study at large: Tofacitinib continued for 6 to 18 months and was then withheld for 6 months.

This clone was counted only a few times. Losses at the gene ends were 6 bases for V and 6 bases for J; bases not matched to a gene: 10. Germline-derived CDR1 and CDR2 are SQVTM and ANQGSEA. This CDR3 is 13 amino acids long. cDNA reverse transcribed from extracted RNA served as the sequencing template. Repertoires were generated with immunoSEQ multiplex PCR, while TCRdb's copy carries only in-frame clones and drops some. This sample has 220,000 or so clones; more than 45% occur once, and the top ten carry 0.45%. The chain couples TRBV29-1 to TRBJ1-1; 7 bases are shared with TRBD1. The receptor comes from a human donor with alopecia areata. The source material was CD4+ T cells sorted from blood, sampled at week 0. CDR3 region: CSVVYRGPPEAFF. CDR3 DNA: TGCAGCGTGGTCTACAGGGGACCCCCTGAAGCTTTCTTT.